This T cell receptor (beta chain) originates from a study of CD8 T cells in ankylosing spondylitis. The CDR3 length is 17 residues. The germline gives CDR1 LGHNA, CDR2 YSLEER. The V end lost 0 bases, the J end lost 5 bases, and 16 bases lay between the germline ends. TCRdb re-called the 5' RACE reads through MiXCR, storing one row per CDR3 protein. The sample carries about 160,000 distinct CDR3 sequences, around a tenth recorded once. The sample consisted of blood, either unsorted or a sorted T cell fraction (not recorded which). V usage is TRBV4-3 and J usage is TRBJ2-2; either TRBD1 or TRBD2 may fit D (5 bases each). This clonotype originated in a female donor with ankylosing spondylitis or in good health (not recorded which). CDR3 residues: CASSQEKWRGDTGELFF. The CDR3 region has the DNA TGCGCCAGCAGCCAAGAAAAGTGGAGAGGGGATACCGGGGAGCTGTTTTTT.